The 5 T cell receptor beta chains below all came from one sample that was sequenced in a study of blood T cells in healthy people across ages. Primed by a sample-barcoded 5' primer and a J-beta primer mix, a second PCR proceeded for about 6 to 12 cycles. TCRdb re-analysed the 5' RACE reads in MiXCR, keeping a single row per CDR3 protein. The sample consists of around 1,100,000 distinct CDR3 sequences, around two fifths of them appearing once. Input material: blood. Every receptor here comes from a man between 18 and 35 years old in good health.

This clonotype was counted a single time. The junction differs from germline at one of its ends, possibly a read error. This chain joins TRBV6-2 or TRBV6-3 and TRBJ2-1; D is perhaps TRBD2 (5 bases). The DNA matches TRBJ2-7 better at its end, which makes the J call doubtful. The length of the CDR3 is 15 residues. Per germline, CDR1 MNHEY and CDR2 SVGEGT. The CDR3 loop reads CTSSYRGSSYNEQYF. CDR3 in DNA: TGTACCAGCAGTTACCGGGGAAGCTCCTACAATGAGCAGTACTTC.

This clonotype came up once. The chain links TRBV4-2 to TRBJ1-1; D is undetermined. The V and J ends lost 0 bases and 1 base respectively, with 12 bases between them. The CDR3 has 16 amino acids. The germline V gene encodes CDR1 LGHNA and CDR2 YNFKEQ. DNA of the CDR3: TGTGCCAGCAGCCAAGATGGGAAAGGGCGGAACACTGAAGCTTTCTTT. The encoded protein is CASSQDGKGRNTEAFF.

Only a few counts were recorded for this clonotype. The chain has TRBV20-1 and TRBJ2-3; D possibly matches TRBD1 or TRBD2 (6 bases each). The V gene lost 0 bases and the J gene lost 2 bases, with 15 bases spanning the gap. CDR1 is DFQATT, CDR2 SNEGSKA, per germline (reference sequence). The CDR3 runs 16 residues. In DNA, the CDR3 is TGCAGTGCTAGAGAGGGCAGGAGGGGGGACACAGATACGCAGTATTTT. Protein product: CSAREGRRGDTDTQYF.

This chain links TRBV20-1 with TRBJ1-4; maybe TRBD1 (5 bases). Looked up from germline, CDR1 is DFQATT and CDR2 is SNEGSKA (reference sequence). CDR3 size: 12 residues. V was pared by 5 bases and J by 8 bases, with 12 bases between. CDR3 DNA sequence: TGCAGTGCTCCGGGACCGACCGAAAAACTGTTTTTT. Amino acid sequence: CSAPGPTEKLFF.

This clonotype was seen a handful of times. The chain is built from TRBV20-1 and TRBJ1-6; unclear D gene. Germline V lookup: CDR1 DFQATT, CDR2 SNEGSKA (reference sequence). The V end lost 3 bases, the J end lost 8 bases, and 8 bases lay between the germline ends. The CDR3 runs 12 residues. The CDR3 is CSASRRDSPLHF. The CDR3 nucleotides read TGCAGTGCTAGTAGGCGAGATTCACCCCTCCACTTT.